What follows are 2 T cell receptor beta chains derived from one specimen sequenced in a study of blood T cell repertoires in COVID-19 (dated by TCRdb to the early 2020s). Library preparation used the immunoSEQ multiplex PCR assay. Held by TCRdb, this immuneACCESS table contains in-frame sequences only and omits some clones. Under half of the omission traces to an unresolved V gene where checked; the cause of the rest is unknown. The sample contains 200,000 to 250,000 clones, about 91% of them found a single time. The ten biggest clones cover around 1.6% of the sample. The sample was peripheral blood. The receptors derive from a man aged 18-30 years with active or convalescent COVID-19.

The chain couples TRBV18 to TRBJ2-1; D possibly corresponds to TRBD1 (6 bases). Trimming stripped 2 bases from V and 5 bases from J, with 16 bases between. Germline V CDR1 and CDR2: KGHSH, LQKENI. The CDR3 length is 16 residues. The CDR3 reads CASSPDRQAGNNEQFF. The CDR3 nucleotides are TGTGCCAGCTCACCAGACCGACAGGCAGGTAACAATGAGCAGTTCTTC.

The rearrangement links TRBV7-8 to TRBJ1-1; weak D call: TRBD1 (6 bases). The CDR3 length is 17 residues. The V and J ends lost 2 bases and 3 bases respectively, with 19 bases between them. Germline assignment: CDR1 SGHVS and CDR2 FQNEAQ. The CDR3 region is CASSLYRTAGRYTEAFF. DNA of the CDR3: TGTGCCAGCAGCTTATACCGGACAGCCGGGAGGTACACTGAAGCTTTCTTT. Looking up the rest from reference TRBV7-8 and TRBJ1-1 gives the full variable domain: GAGVSQSPRYKVAKRGQDVALRCDPISGHVSLFWYQQALGQGPEFLTYFQNEAQLDKSGLPSDRFFAERPEGSVSTLKIQRTQQEDSAVYLCASSLYRTAGRYTEAFFGQGTRLTVV.